The 10 T cell receptor beta chains listed next were all sequenced from one sample in a study of cytomegalovirus exposure and HLA in healthy donors. Both 60 Vbeta primers and 13 Jbeta primers went into the PCR. Libraries were prepared by immunoSEQ multiplex PCR; TCRdb keeps only in-frame clonotypes and omits some of them. The sample has fewer than 85,000 clones, and its top ten clones hold approximately 3.9%. Sequences were obtained from PBMCs. The origin of the receptors is a female donor in good health and CMV-seropositive.

This sequence joins TRBV19 and TRBJ2-3, with D perhaps TRBD2 (5 bases). Trimming removed 4 bases at V and 0 bases at J, with 11 bases between. CDR1 and CDR2 (germline): LNHDA, SQIVND (reference sequence). The CDR3 is 15 residues long. The CDR3 DNA reads TGTGCCAGTAGTAGTTTGGACTCCAGCACAGATACGCAGTATTTT. It yields the protein CASSSLDSSTDTQYF.

This sequence joins TRBV5-6 and TRBJ2-5; D is perhaps TRBD1 (6 bases). This CDR3 is 13 amino acids long. V gave up 5 bases and J gave up 5 bases, with 13 bases separating them. The germline CDR1 and CDR2 sequences are SGHDT and YYEEEE. CDR3: CASSRDISETQYF. The CDR3 bases are TGTGCCAGCAGTAGGGACATCAGCGAGACCCAGTACTTC.

The rearrangement uses TRBV14 and TRBJ2-7; 9 nucleotides line up with TRBD1. CDR3 length equals 15 residues. The J segment lost 5 bases and the V segment lost 2 bases, leaving 7 bases of the junction unmatched. Germline CDR1 and CDR2: SGHDN and FVKESK. CDR3 in DNA: TGTGCCAGCAGCCAAACCGGGACAGGGTCCCACGAGCAGTACTTC. Residues: CASSQTGTGSHEQYF.

The J gene is TRBJ2-5, the V gene TRBV20-1, with D tentatively TRBD1 (6 bases). Germline assignment: CDR1 DFQATT and CDR2 SNEGSKA (reference sequence). This CDR3 comprises 11 residues. V lost 5 bases, J lost 4 bases, and 8 bases lay in between. CDR3 nucleotides: TGCAGTGCTGTAGGGGGAGAGACCCAGTACTTC. It yields the protein CSAVGGETQYF.

The V and J genes are TRBV11-2 and TRBJ1-1; D call uncertain. V was shortened by 5 bases and J by 8 bases, with 15 bases between the two germline ends. The CDR3 length is 13 residues. Germline CDR1 SGHAT, CDR2 FQNNGV. CDR3 sequence reads: CASSPIRQPEAFF. The CDR3 coding sequence is TGTGCCAGCAGCCCCATTAGACAACCGGAAGCTTTCTTT.

Concerning this clone: The same CDR3 can be traced to other DNA sequences in this sample. The V and J genes are TRBV6-1 and TRBJ2-7, with D possibly matching TRBD2 (5 bases). Germline lookup yields CDR1 MNHNS and CDR2 SASEGT. Trimming cost V 3 bases and J 0 bases, with 12 bases left between them. The CDR3 has 15 residues. The CDR3 sequence is CASSDSGSYSYEQYF. CDR3 DNA: TGTGCCAGCAGTGACTCGGGATCCTACTCCTACGAGCAGTACTTC.

This chain joins TRBV7-9 and TRBJ2-3; no firm D call. Germline V gives CDR1 SEHNR, CDR2 FQNEAQ (reference sequence). This CDR3 is built from 12 residues. The V and J ends lost 4 bases and 2 bases respectively, with 4 bases between them. This CDR3 is CASSSITDTQYF. The CDR3 region has the DNA TGTGCCAGCAGCTCTATCACAGATACGCAGTATTTT.

The V and J genes are TRBV28 and TRBJ2-7; D might be TRBD2 (5 bases). The V and J ends lost 2 bases and 4 bases respectively, with 12 bases between them. The CDR3 length is 14 residues. Germline values: CDR1 MDHEN, CDR2 SYDVKM. CDR3 nucleotide sequence: TGTGCCAGCAGTTTACCGGGGTACCGGTACGAGCAGTACTTC. It yields the protein CASSLPGYRYEQYF.

To note about this clone: Its ends do not fully match the called genes, so a read error is possible. The V and J genes are TRBV7-7 and TRBJ2-3; possibly TRBD1 for D (5 bases). The germline CDR1 and CDR2 sequences are SSHAT and FNYEAQ (reference sequence). The CDR3 contains 14 residues. The CDR3 nucleotides are TGTGCTAGCAGCCCCGTAGGGGTCACAGATACGCAGTATTTT. Its translation is CASSPVGVTDTQYF.

This rearrangement joins TRBV4-1 to TRBJ2-1; D call uncertain. V was pared by 5 bases and J by 1 base, with 9 bases between. Germline CDR1 MGHRA, CDR2 YSYEKL. This CDR3 has 14 residues. CDR3 loop: CASSALTSYNEQFF. Written as DNA, the CDR3 is TGCGCCAGCAGCGCTCTGACTTCCTACAATGAGCAGTTCTTC.